The 24 T cell receptor beta chains given below trace back to one sample, sequenced in a study of neurological immune-mediated disorders (dated by TCRdb to about 2019). The library relied on 5' RACE. The sequencer was an Illumina HiSeq 2500. In TCRdb, the public reads were trimmed at Q25 with fastp and aligned with MiXCR, with productive beta chains retained. One record per CDR3 amino acid sequence lists the most common genes and DNA. The sample has over 45,000 distinct CDR3 sequences on record, 25% of them singletons. The ten largest clones represent roughly 25% of the sample. Sequencing was performed on PBMCs. The source of these receptors is a woman in her 70s in good health.

This clonotype was counted at least ten times. The rearrangement links TRBV5-1 to TRBJ2-7; 9 bases match TRBD1. The CDR3 covers 18 residues. J gave up 6 bases and V 3 bases, and 19 bases lay outside the gene matches. The germline V gene has CDR1 SGHRS and CDR2 YFSETQ. This chain's CDR3 is CASSSQIRTGDIVGEQYF. DNA of the CDR3: TGCGCCAGCAGCTCCCAGATACGGACAGGGGATATTGTAGGCGAGCAGTACTTC.

This clonotype was recorded a few times. The chain is built from TRBV12-3 or TRBV12-4 and TRBJ1-1, with D possibly matching TRBD1 (5 bases). The CDR3 consists of 12 residues. Trimming removed 7 bases at V and 4 bases at J, with 10 bases between. CDR3 bases: TGTGCCAGCACCTGGGGGGGCACTGAAGCTTTCTTT. Translation gives CASTWGGTEAFF.

The sample holds a few counts of this clonotype. The chain recombines TRBV3-1 with TRBJ2-1, with D maybe TRBD2 (6 bases). The CDR3 has 13 residues. Trimming removed 1 base from V and 12 bases from J, with 13 bases in between. Germline V gene data show CDR1 as LGHDT and CDR2 as YNNKEL (reference sequence). CDR3 sequence: CASSQVTRGGQFF. CDR3 nucleotides: TGTGCCAGCAGCCAAGTGACCCGGGGAGGGCAGTTCTTC.

In this sample, this clonotype turned up many times. The chain uses TRBV5-1 and TRBJ2-6; 8 bases map to TRBD2. V shed 4 bases, J shed 0 bases, and the junction held 9 bases outside the gene matches. The CDR3 consists of 18 residues. Per germline, CDR1 SGHRS and CDR2 YFSETQ. This CDR3 is CASSPGGGPSSGANVLTF. The CDR3 nucleotides are TGCGCCAGCAGCCCGGGGGGGGGCCCTAGCTCTGGGGCCAACGTCCTGACTTTC. Complete variable domain (other parts from reference TRBV5-1 and TRBJ2-6): KAGVTQTPRYLIKTRGQQVTLSCSPISGHRSVSWYQQTPGQGLQFLFEYFSETQRNKGNFPGRFSGRQFSNSRSEMNVSTLELGDSALYLCASSPGGGPSSGANVLTFGAGSRLTVL.

This clonotype was counted at least ten times. This rearrangement joins TRBV20-1 to TRBJ2-2; 7 bases are a match to TRBD2. The CDR3 sequence is 15 residues long. Germline loops: CDR1 DFQATT, CDR2 SNEGSKA (reference sequence). With 6 bases clipped from V and 2 bases from J, the junction kept 9 bases outside the gene matches. CDR3 sequence reads: CSAPQGGRNTGELFF. The CDR3 DNA sequence: TGCAGTGCCCCCCAGGGAGGGCGAAACACCGGGGAGCTGTTTTTT.

This chain connects TRBV29-1 to TRBJ1-4, with unresolved D. Trimming cost V 7 bases and J 6 bases, with 9 bases left between them. Germline values: CDR1 SQVTM, CDR2 ANQGSEA. This CDR3 spans 11 amino acids. CDR3 DNA sequence: TGCAGCGCCGCGTTGGATGAAAAACTGTTTTTT. Protein product: CSAALDEKLFF.

This clonotype was seen at least ten times. The chain is built from TRBV29-1 and TRBJ2-5, with D unclear. V lost 6 bases to trimming and J lost 2 bases, with 10 bases between them. The CDR3 loop spans 12 amino acids. Germline CDR1 is SQVTM and CDR2 is ANQGSEA. In DNA, the CDR3 is TGCAGCGTACGGGCCGGGCAAGAGACCCAGTACTTC. Translating it yields CSVRAGQETQYF. Full variable domain (rest looked up from reference TRBV29-1 and TRBJ2-5): SAVISQKPSRDICQRGTSLTIQCQVDSQVTMMFWYRQQPGQSLTLIATANQGSEATYESGFVIDKFPISRPNLTFSTLTVSNMSPEDSSIYLCSVRAGQETQYFGPGTRLLVL.

As to this clonotype: A much more abundant neighbour one base away suggests this may be a read error. The chain recombines TRBV7-2 with TRBJ2-7; no reliable D call. The CDR3 runs 12 residues. Germline V gives CDR1 SGHTA, CDR2 FQGNSA. As DNA, the CDR3 is TGTGCCGGCAGTCGTCGGTGGGACGAGCAGTACTTC. The encoded protein is CAGSRRWDEQYF. The full variable domain, with the rest looked up from reference TRBV7-2 and TRBJ2-7, is GAGVSQSPSNKVTEKGKDVELRCDPISGHTALYWYRQSLGQGLEFLIYFQGNSAPDKSGLPSDRFSAERTGGSVSTLTIQRTQQEDSAVYLCAGSRRWDEQYFGPGTRLTVT.

The sample holds many counts of this clonotype. CDR3 loop: CASSPDAGTQHF. Written as DNA, the CDR3 is TGTGCCAGCTCACCGGACGCCGGGACCCAGCATTTT. The chain has TRBV18 and TRBJ1-5; D ambiguous. The CDR3 length is 12 residues. V was trimmed by 3 bases and J by 11 bases, leaving 11 bases between them. Germline V lookup: CDR1 KGHSH, CDR2 LQKENI.

This clonotype was detected ten times or more. V usage is TRBV6-6 and J usage is TRBJ1-5, with D possibly being TRBD1 (5 bases). Between the trimmed V and J ends, which lost 5 bases and 9 bases, there was a span of 20 bases. The CDR3 has 15 amino acids. The germline CDR1 and CDR2 sequences are MNHNY and SVGAGI (reference sequence). The CDR3 bases are TGTGCCAGCAGTCCACCTGGGGCCGTCCTGGTGCCCCAGCATTTT. This gives the protein CASSPPGAVLVPQHF.

This chain links TRBV18 with TRBJ2-3, with a possible D match to TRBD1 (6 bases). Trimming shortened V by 3 bases and J by 2 bases, and 12 bases separated the two germline ends. The length of the CDR3 is 15 residues. In germline, CDR1 is KGHSH, CDR2 LQKENI. CDR3 loop: CASSPRAGATDTQYF. In DNA form, the CDR3 reads TGTGCCAGCTCACCGCGGGCAGGGGCCACAGATACGCAGTATTTT.

This clonotype was seen repeatedly, ten times or more. The chain uses TRBV20-1 and TRBJ1-3, with D possibly being TRBD1 (5 bases). The germline V gene encodes CDR1 DFQATT and CDR2 SNEGSKA (reference sequence). This CDR3 contains 13 residues. Trimming cost V 4 bases and J 8 bases, with 15 bases left between them. CDR3 sequence: CSAIRPTADTIYF. CDR3 nucleotides: TGCAGTGCTATAAGGCCGACAGCGGACACCATATATTTT.

In DNA form, the CDR3 reads TGTGCCATCAGCTCCGGGACTCTCAGCGGCCAAAACATTCAGTACTTC. This encodes CAISSGTLSGQNIQYF. The chain joins TRBV10-3 to TRBJ2-4, with D possibly being TRBD2 (6 bases). Trimming took off 6 bases at V and 5 bases at J, with 20 bases between the two ends. CDR1 and CDR2 (germline): ENHRY, SYGVKD. The CDR3 totals 16 residues.

Details on this clonotype: A read error may account for a junction end that differs from germline. The chain combines TRBV5-6 with TRBJ2-2, with 7 bases matching TRBD2. This CDR3 has 16 amino acids. In germline, CDR1 is SGHDT, CDR2 YYEEEE. The CDR3 sequence is CVSSLFRGVEAGELFF. Here the CDR3 DNA reads TGTGTCAGCAGCTTGTTTCGGGGGGTCGAGGCCGGGGAGCTGTTTTTT.

This clonotype rates as medium-sized. The chain combines TRBV29-1 with TRBJ1-1; no definite D call. V lost 7 bases and J lost 1, with 19 bases in between. The CDR3 has 15 amino acids. CDR1 and CDR2 (germline): SQVTM, ANQGSEA. The CDR3 DNA follows: TGCAGCGCAGAGGGAGGCAGGTCTGAGAACACTGAAGCTTTCTTT. It encodes CSAEGGRSENTEAFF.

This clonotype is labeled as medium-sized (0.01 to 0.1%). V usage is TRBV15 and J usage is TRBJ2-2, with D tentatively TRBD2 (6 bases). Germline assignment: CDR1 LNHNV and CDR2 YYDKDF (reference sequence). The CDR3 consists of 14 residues. V was shortened by 0 bases and J by 6 bases, with 8 bases between the two germline ends. CDR3 sequence reads: CATSRDGGSGELFF. The CDR3 DNA is TGTGCCACCAGCAGAGATGGGGGGTCCGGGGAGCTGTTTTTT.

This clonotype came up many times. The chain employs TRBV5-1 and TRBJ2-7; tentative D call: TRBD2 (5 bases). V was cut by 1 base and J by 3 bases, with 14 bases left in between. This CDR3 is built from 15 residues. CDR1 SGHRS and CDR2 YFSETQ come from the germline V gene. The CDR3 DNA reads as TGCGCCAGCAGCTTGTTGTCCGGGGATGGCTACGAGCAGTACTTC. This gives the protein CASSLLSGDGYEQYF.

Note on this clonotype: A single base separates this from a much larger clone, so it may be a read error. The genes are TRBV5-1 and TRBJ2-1; TRBD2 is a possible D gene (5 bases). The CDR3 runs to 18 residues. Germline loops: CDR1 SGHRS, CDR2 YFSETQ. The germline V and J ends were trimmed by 4 bases and 5 bases, with 25 bases remaining between them. As DNA, the CDR3 is TGCGCCAGCAGCACTTGCGGGTCGGTAATCCAAACCGACAATGAGCAGTTCTTC. Protein: CASSTCGSVIQTDNEQFF.

This clonotype was detected only a few times. The chain joins TRBV5-1 to TRBJ1-4; D unresolved. V lost 4 bases, J lost 4 bases, and 14 bases lay in between. Germline CDR1 SGHRS, CDR2 YFSETQ. This CDR3 is built from 15 residues. CDR3 nucleotides: TGCGCCAGCAGCACCGCGTCAAGCCATAATGAAAAACTGTTTTTT. Translating gives CASSTASSHNEKLFF.

This clonotype was counted ten times or more. The chain couples TRBV28 to TRBJ2-5; maybe TRBD2 (6 bases). CDR3 size: 15 residues. Germline assignment: CDR1 MDHEN and CDR2 SYDVKM. V was cut by 6 bases and J by 7 bases, with 21 bases left in between. CDR3: CASRTSGTPRGTQYF. CDR3 nucleotides: TGTGCCAGCAGAACCTCCGGGACTCCTAGGGGGACCCAGTACTTC.

There are many counts of this clonotype. The gene calls are TRBV7-2 and TRBJ2-7; no clear D. Looked up from germline, CDR1 is SGHTA and CDR2 is FQGNSA. This CDR3 spans 13 amino acids. V shed 0 bases and J shed 5 bases, with 8 bases lying between them. The CDR3 protein is CASSLAPKDEQYF. CDR3 DNA: TGTGCCAGCAGCTTAGCCCCGAAGGACGAGCAGTACTTC.

This clonotype appeared a few times. The chain uses TRBV6-2 or TRBV6-3 and TRBJ1-2; D call uncertain. CDR1 is MNHEY, CDR2 SVGEGT, per germline. V was cut by 1 base and J by 4 bases, with 10 bases left in between. The CDR3 length is 14 residues. CDR3 nucleotide sequence: TGTGCCAGCAGTTACTTTAGTTCCATCTATGGCTACACCTTC. This codes for CASSYFSSIYGYTF.

This clonotype appeared many times. The rearrangement links TRBV2 to TRBJ1-1; no clear D gene. The length of the CDR3 is 15 residues. V was pared by 6 bases and J by 1 base, with 15 bases between. Germline CDR1 reads SNHLY; CDR2 reads FYNNEI. The CDR3 is CASSPYLGGNTEAFF. DNA for the CDR3: TGTGCCAGCAGCCCCTACCTAGGCGGGAACACTGAAGCTTTCTTT.

This clonotype came up many times. V gene TRBV5-1 combines with J gene TRBJ2-2; perhaps D is TRBD1 or TRBD2 (5 bases each). Germline CDR1 SGHRS, CDR2 YFSETQ. The CDR3 extends over 14 amino acids. The V end lost 5 bases, the J end lost 1 base, and 9 bases lay between the germline ends. The CDR3 DNA reads TGCGCCAGCAGACTAGGACAGAACACCGGGGAGCTGTTTTTT. Amino acids: CASRLGQNTGELFF.